The 6 T cell receptor beta chains listed next were all sequenced from one sample in a study of a mutant IDH1 vaccine in newly diagnosed glioma. Time point described: baseline, week 1 (first vaccination visit). As to treatment: pre-vaccination baseline after standard-of-care therapy. Using immunoSEQ multiplex PCR, the repertoire was profiled, and TCRdb retains in-frame clones only, with some absent. Of 45,000 to 60,000 clones listed, more than 60% are singletons. The sample here was PBMCs, taken from a glioma patient treated with radiotherapy, temozolomide or both. These receptors were obtained from a woman in her thirties or forties with glioma.

This clone was observed a handful of times. V and J are TRBV30 and TRBJ1-5, with D hard to call. Per germline, CDR1 GTSNPN and CDR2 SVGIG (reference sequence). The length of the CDR3 is 13 residues. Trimming removed 5 bases from V and 3 bases from J, with 11 bases in between. The chain's CDR3 is CAWSAGFNQPQHF. CDR3 nucleotides: TGTGCCTGGTCGGCCGGATTCAATCAGCCCCAGCATTTT.

The V call is TRBV11-2, the J call TRBJ1-4, with 10 positions matching TRBD1. V was clipped by 3 bases and J by 8 bases; unmatched bases: 6. CDR1 SGHAT and CDR2 FQNNGV come from the germline V gene. The CDR3 extends over 15 amino acids. CDR3 protein: CASSLWGQGKEKLFF. The CDR3 DNA reads TGTGCCAGCAGCTTGTGGGGACAGGGGAAGGAAAAACTGTTTTTT.

CDR3 amino acids: CASSLGLYSNQPQHF. For the CDR3, the DNA is TGTGCCAGCAGCTTGGGTCTATATAGCAATCAGCCCCAGCATTTT. The chain recombines TRBV5-6 with TRBJ1-5; D unclear. The V and J ends lost 0 bases and 0 bases respectively, with 7 bases between them. Looked up from germline, CDR1 is SGHDT and CDR2 is YYEEEE. The CDR3 consists of 15 residues.

The chain combines TRBV6-6 with TRBJ2-3; 9 bases align to TRBD2. This CDR3 region has 15 residues. Germline V lookup: CDR1 MNHNY, CDR2 SVGAGI (reference sequence). V lost 6 bases, J lost 2 bases, and 6 bases stayed unmatched. In DNA, the CDR3 is TGTGCCAGCAGATTAGCGGGGGACTCCACAGATACGCAGTATTTT. Translation gives CASRLAGDSTDTQYF.

This chain joins TRBV2 and TRBJ2-7; D remains unclear. This CDR3 region has 11 residues. Trimming took off 3 bases at V and 3 bases at J, with 3 bases between the two ends. Germline CDR1 is SNHLY and CDR2 is FYNNEI. The CDR3 here is CASSELYEQYF. CDR3 coding DNA: TGTGCCAGCAGTGAGCTCTACGAGCAGTACTTC.

The chain has TRBV27 and TRBJ1-2, with D tentatively TRBD1 (5 bases). Germline values: CDR1 MNHEY, CDR2 SMNVEV (reference sequence). V lost 2 bases and J lost 4, with 14 bases in between. The CDR3 has 15 amino acids. CDR3 loop: CASSLGGLSPYGYTF. In DNA form, the CDR3 reads TGTGCCAGCAGTTTAGGGGGTCTTTCTCCCTATGGCTACACCTTC.